The TCR beta chain under discussion was sequenced for a study of T cell repertoires in cytomegalovirus infection. Study information: It was the public TCR beta signatures that indicated both CMV infection and matching HLA type.

Regarding the study as a whole: HLA-C-restricted CMV clonotypes gave the most frequent clonotype in two of eight donors.

The sample holds a few counts of this clonotype. What it binds is not known. This CDR3 has 18 residues. With V trimmed by 1 base and J by 0 bases, 11 bases remained unmatched. TCRdb processed the reads anew with MiXCR; each CDR3 protein has one entry. The sample holds about 190,000 distinct CDR3 sequences; 28% are singletons and the top ten take approximately 30%. The receptor's source is a human donor in good health (CMV status not recorded). Some clones in this sample may be carry-over from other donors' samples. The specimen sequenced was PBMCs. V usage is TRBV12-3 or TRBV12-4 and J usage is TRBJ2-7; 8 nucleotides line up with TRBD2. The CDR3 coding sequence is TGTGCCAGCAGTTTAGGGGGTAGTGCGGGGGGTGGCTCCTACGAGCAGTACGTC. Its protein is CASSLGGSAGGGSYEQYV.